Below are 15 T cell receptor beta chains sequenced from a single sample in a study of blood T cell repertoires in COVID-19. The assay was immunoSEQ multiplex PCR, and TCRdb's table has in-frame clones only and misses some. The data show 200,000 to 300,000 clones, around 80% seen once. Sample: peripheral blood. The source of these receptors is a man aged 55 to 70 with acute or convalescent COVID-19.

The chain has TRBV19 and TRBJ1-2; D gene ambiguous. This CDR3 spans 11 amino acids. Deletions cut 5 bases from V and 4 bases from J, with 5 bases between. The germline V gene encodes CDR1 LNHDA and CDR2 SQIVND (reference sequence). The CDR3 DNA reads TGTGCCAGTAGTCTCGGCTATGGCTACACCTTC. Translated: CASSLGYGYTF.

This clone has a single count. This CDR3 is CASSRNPGQGSNEQFF. The CDR3 DNA reads as TGTGCCAGCAGCCGGAATCCGGGACAGGGGTCCAATGAGCAGTTCTTC. The chain is built from TRBV5-4 and TRBJ2-1, with 10 positions matching TRBD1. This CDR3 is built from 16 residues. The trim removed 4 bases at V and 6 bases at J, leaving 10 bases unmatched. Germline V gene data show CDR1 as SGHNT and CDR2 as YYREEE (reference sequence).

The gene calls are TRBV15 and TRBJ2-6, with D unresolved. The CDR3 has 16 amino acids. Trimming shortened V by 0 bases and J by 4 bases, and 10 bases separated the two germline ends. Germline loops: CDR1 LNHNV, CDR2 YYDKDF (reference sequence). This chain's CDR3 is CATSRDLSHGANVLTF. The DNA for the CDR3 is TGTGCCACCAGCAGAGATCTCTCACACGGGGCCAACGTCCTGACTTTC.

This clone is a singleton in its sample. The V gene is TRBV3-1 (or the pseudogene TRBV3-2), the J gene TRBJ2-3; 12 nucleotides agree with TRBD2. CDR1 is LGHDT and CDR2 is YNNKEL in the germline V gene (reference sequence). The CDR3 runs 17 residues. V was clipped by 2 bases and J by 5 bases; unmatched bases: 8. This CDR3 reads CASSQRRLAGEEDTQYF. CDR3 coding DNA: TGTGCCAGCAGCCAACGTAGACTAGCGGGAGAAGAAGATACGCAGTATTTT.

In its sample, this clone was seen once. J is TRBJ2-7 and V is TRBV6-5, with D uncertain. The CDR3 extends over 15 amino acids. V was trimmed by 0 bases and J by 0 bases, leaving 9 bases between them. From germline, CDR1 is MNHEY and CDR2 SVGAGI. CDR3 region: CASSYSRLDSYEQYF. As DNA, the CDR3 is TGTGCCAGCAGTTACTCGAGGCTAGACTCCTACGAGCAGTACTTC.

In this sample, this clone turned up a few times. The chain is built from TRBV10-3 and TRBJ2-3; 10 bases fit TRBD1. V gave up 10 bases and J gave up 4 bases; unmatched junction bases: 5. This CDR3 contains 13 residues. CDR1 is ENHRY, CDR2 SYGVKD, per germline. The CDR3 DNA reads TGTGCCACCGGGACAGGGGCCTCAGATACGCAGTATTTT. Protein product: CATGTGASDTQYF.

This clone has a single count. The DNA for the CDR3 is TGTGCCATCAGTGAGTCGGGACTAGCGGGAGGACTCCTAGACTCCTACGAGCAGTACTTC. It codes for CAISESGLAGGLLDSYEQYF. The V and J genes are TRBV10-3 and TRBJ2-7; 15 bases match TRBD2. The CDR3 is 20 residues long. Germline-derived CDR1 and CDR2 are ENHRY and SYGVKD. V shed 0 bases, J shed 0 bases, and the junction held 9 bases outside the gene matches.

The chain couples TRBV7-9 to TRBJ2-7, with 7 bases aligning to TRBD1. CDR3 length: 15 residues. V shed 7 bases and J 2 bases; nucleotides not matched to a gene: 11. The germline CDR1 and CDR2 sequences are SEHNR and FQNEAQ (reference sequence). Here the CDR3 DNA reads TGTGCCAGCACCGAGGGGGCAACTCCTACCTACGAGCAGTACTTC. Residues: CASTEGATPTYEQYF.

The V gene is TRBV28, the J gene TRBJ2-3; the D gene is possibly TRBD1 (6 bases). The CDR3 runs to 16 residues. The V end lost 1 base, the J end lost 0 bases, and 11 bases lay between the germline ends. Germline CDR1 reads MDHEN; CDR2 reads SYDVKM. This CDR3 is CASSLLWTESTDTQYF. Written as DNA, the CDR3 is TGTGCCAGCAGTTTATTATGGACAGAGAGCACAGATACGCAGTATTTT.

This clone was found a few times. The chain carries TRBV10-1 and TRBJ2-7, with TRBD1 matching 7 bases. Germline V gene lookup returns CDR1 WNHNN and CDR2 SYGVQD (reference sequence). Unmatched junction bases numbered 7, after V lost 8 bases and J lost 0 bases. This CDR3 has 14 residues. CDR3 loop: CASSQDRHSYEQYF. The CDR3, as DNA: TGCGCCAGCTCACAGGACAGGCACTCCTACGAGCAGTACTTC.

The chain couples TRBV30 to TRBJ1-5; 7 nucleotides match TRBD1. The CDR3 extends over 13 amino acids. The trim removed 5 bases at V and 2 bases at J, leaving 3 bases unmatched. CDR1 is GTSNPN and CDR2 is SVGIG in the germline V gene (reference sequence). The CDR3 is CAWDDRGNQPQHF. Here the CDR3 DNA reads TGTGCCTGGGACGACAGGGGCAATCAGCCCCAGCATTTT. Looking up the rest from reference TRBV30 and TRBJ1-5 gives the full variable domain: SQTIHQWPATLVQPVGSPLSLECTVEGTSNPNLYWYRQAAGRGLQLLFYSVGIGQISSEVPQNLSASRPQDRQFILSSKKLLLSDSGFYLCAWDDRGNQPQHFGDGTRLSIL.

This sequence joins TRBV7-9 and TRBJ2-3; 7 bases line up with TRBD2. The CDR3 is 14 residues long. The germline V gene encodes CDR1 SEHNR and CDR2 FQNEAQ (reference sequence). Unmatched junction bases numbered 3, after V lost 0 bases and J lost 6 bases. In DNA form, the CDR3 reads TGTGCCAGCAGCTTAGCGGGGGGGAGGGATACGCAGTATTTT. Translation gives CASSLAGGRDTQYF.

The chain combines TRBV6-1 with TRBJ2-2, with D possibly TRBD2 on 7 matching bases. CDR3 length: 17 residues. The germline V and J ends were trimmed by 1 base and 5 bases, with 17 bases remaining between them. From germline, CDR1 is MNHNS and CDR2 SASEGT. This CDR3 reads CASSEGTGGTRTGELFF. Here the CDR3 DNA reads TGTGCCAGCAGTGAAGGGACGGGGGGCACCAGAACCGGGGAGCTGTTTTTT.

This clone was seen a handful of times. V gene TRBV5-1 combines with J gene TRBJ2-1; the match to TRBD2 covers 11 bases. Germline CDR1 reads SGHRS; CDR2 reads YFSETQ. This CDR3 spans 17 amino acids. V lost 0 bases to trimming and J lost 5 bases; unmatched junction nucleotides: 7. CDR3 residues: CASSLEASGRPHNEQFF. The CDR3 DNA reads as TGCGCCAGCAGCTTGGAAGCTAGCGGGAGGCCCCACAATGAGCAGTTCTTC.

This clone was observed once. V usage is TRBV29-1 and J usage is TRBJ1-5; 7 bases align to TRBD1. The J segment lost 4 bases and the V segment lost 6 bases, leaving 9 bases of the junction unmatched. Germline V CDR1 and CDR2: SQVTM, ANQGSEA. CDR3 length: 14 amino acids. The CDR3 loop is CSVARTGGNQPQHF. CDR3 in DNA: TGCAGCGTAGCAAGGACAGGCGGTAATCAGCCCCAGCATTTT.